The 18 T cell receptor beta chains below come from one sample, sequenced in a study of blood T cell repertoires in COVID-19. Clones were read by immunoSEQ multiplex PCR, and TCRdb kept only the in-frame ones, dropping some. The sample gives some 250,000 clones, roughly 90% of which show up once; 6.2% is in the top ten. The sequenced material came from peripheral blood. The receptors stem from a man in his fifties or sixties with acute or convalescent COVID-19.

The CDR3 here is CASSLNLADTQYF. In nucleotides, the CDR3 is TGTGCCAGCAGCTTAAACCTAGCAGATACGCAGTATTTT. V is TRBV7-3 and J is TRBJ2-3; D not resolved. The CDR3 has 13 amino acids. Germline V lookup: CDR1 SGHTA, CDR2 FQGTGA. The V end was cut by 1 base, the J end by 4 bases, with 6 bases between.

This rearrangement joins TRBV7-9 to TRBJ1-1, with D perhaps TRBD1 (5 bases). CDR3 length equals 14 residues. V was pared by 1 base and J by 4 bases, with 10 bases between. Per the germline V gene, CDR1 is SEHNR and CDR2 is FQNEAQ (reference sequence). CDR3 loop: CASSLGEGPTEAFF. The CDR3 region has the DNA TGTGCCAGCAGCTTAGGGGAGGGGCCCACTGAAGCTTTCTTT.

The chain combines TRBV9 with TRBJ2-3; 9 bases fit TRBD2. In germline, CDR1 is SGDLS, CDR2 YYNGEE. The CDR3 covers 16 residues. The V gene end was trimmed by 3 bases and the J gene end by 1 base; junction bases not matched to a gene: 6. CDR3 in DNA: TGTGCCAGCAGCGCCAGCGGGAGGAGTGGCACAGATACGCAGTATTTT. It yields the protein CASSASGRSGTDTQYF. Variable domain in full (rest from reference TRBV9 and TRBJ2-3): DSGVTQTPKHLITATGQRVTLRCSPRSGDLSVYWYQQSLDQGLQFLIQYYNGEERAKGNILERFSAQQFPDLHSELNLSSLELGDSALYFCASSASGRSGTDTQYFGPGTRLTVL.

This sequence joins TRBV5-1 and TRBJ1-2, with 11 bases matching TRBD1. This CDR3 region has 15 residues. Unmatched junction bases numbered 10, after V lost 4 bases and J lost 8 bases. Germline values: CDR1 SGHRS, CDR2 YFSETQ. This CDR3 is CASSPGQGALRGYTF. For the CDR3, the DNA is TGCGCCAGCAGCCCCGGACAGGGGGCGCTTCGGGGCTACACCTTC.

The chain recombines TRBV29-1 with TRBJ2-7; D not certain. The V and J ends lost 4 bases and 4 bases respectively, with 14 bases between them. The CDR3 contains 13 residues. The germline gives CDR1 SQVTM, CDR2 ANQGSEA. The DNA for the CDR3 is TGCAGCGTTGTTGACGTGGGCGAGTACGAGCAGTACTTC. Encoded protein: CSVVDVGEYEQYF.

The V and J genes are TRBV27 and TRBJ2-1; TRBD1 matches at 9 bases. The V and J ends lost 2 bases and 4 bases, in that order; junction bases with no gene match: 6. This CDR3 spans 16 amino acids. Germline CDR1 and CDR2: MNHEY and SMNVEV (reference sequence). The CDR3 region has the DNA TGTGCCAGCAGTTTAAAGGGGGACAGGGCATACAATGAGCAGTTCTTC. Translation: CASSLKGDRAYNEQFF.

This clone is a singleton in its sample. J is TRBJ1-2 and V is TRBV18; D may be TRBD1 (6 bases). CDR3 length: 13 residues. V gave up 2 bases and J gave up 4 bases, with 8 bases separating them. Germline V CDR1 and CDR2: KGHSH, LQKENI. Here the CDR3 reads CASSPDRPYGYTF. The CDR3 DNA reads as TGTGCCAGCTCACCAGACAGGCCCTATGGCTACACCTTC.

The rearrangement joins TRBV27 to TRBJ1-2, with TRBD1 matching over 8 bases. Trimming at V came to 4 bases and at J to 7 bases, leaving 8 bases not matched to a gene. The CDR3 length is 14 residues. CDR1 MNHEY and CDR2 SMNVEV come from the germline V gene (reference sequence). CDR3 amino acids: CASSSSDRGGGYTF. DNA of the CDR3: TGTGCCAGCAGTTCAAGTGACAGGGGAGGTGGCTACACCTTC.

The rearrangement links TRBV29-1 to TRBJ2-7, with D tentatively TRBD2 (6 bases). The CDR3 contains 12 residues. The V gene's germline CDR1 is SQVTM and CDR2 ANQGSEA. Trimming removed 7 bases from V and 2 bases from J, with 12 bases in between. The CDR3 sequence is CSARRGAYEQYF. CDR3 bases: TGCAGCGCCCGGCGGGGAGCCTACGAGCAGTACTTC.

The chain combines TRBV6-5 with TRBJ2-7, with TRBD2 matching 7 bases. The CDR3 covers 14 residues. CDR1 is MNHEY and CDR2 is SVGAGI in the germline V gene. The J segment lost 4 bases and the V segment lost 2 bases, leaving 5 bases of the junction unmatched. The chain's CDR3 is CASSYRRENYEQYF. In DNA, the CDR3 is TGTGCCAGCAGTTACCGGCGGGAGAATTACGAGCAGTACTTC.

The chain couples TRBV30 to TRBJ2-2; the match to TRBD2 covers 8 bases. From germline, CDR1 is GTSNPN and CDR2 SVGIG (reference sequence). This CDR3 has 14 residues. Trimming cost V 4 bases and J 4 bases; bases outside gene matches: 5. The CDR3 here is CAWNIGRATGELFF. CDR3 coding DNA: TGTGCCTGGAATATCGGGAGGGCCACCGGGGAGCTGTTTTTT.

This clone was recorded once. The chain joins TRBV10-3 to TRBJ1-2, with a tentative D call TRBD1 (5 bases). The V end was cut by 0 bases, the J end by 4 bases, with 18 bases between. The CDR3 spans 17 residues. Per the germline V gene, CDR1 is ENHRY and CDR2 is SYGVKD. The CDR3 here is CAISESLGQGFAYGYTF. The CDR3 DNA sequence: TGTGCCATCAGTGAGTCTTTGGGGCAGGGATTTGCCTATGGCTACACCTTC.

J is TRBJ2-1 and V is TRBV19, with 10 nucleotides matching TRBD2. The V gene end was trimmed by 3 bases and the J gene end by 4 bases; junction bases not matched to a gene: 6. CDR3 length equals 16 residues. CDR1 and CDR2 from the germline V gene are LNHDA and SQIVND (reference sequence). The DNA of the CDR3 is TGTGCCAGTAGTATGTTCGGGACTAGCGAATACAATGAGCAGTTCTTC. Translation gives CASSMFGTSEYNEQFF. Using reference TRBV19 and TRBJ2-1 for the parts outside the CDR3, the full variable domain is DGGITQSPKYLFRKEGQNVTLSCEQNLNHDAMYWYRQDPGQGLRLIYYSQIVNDFQKGDIAEGYSVSREKKESFPLTVTSAQKNPTAFYLCASSMFGTSEYNEQFFGPGTRLTVL.

The chain links TRBV13 to TRBJ2-7, with 7 bases lining up with TRBD1. Germline CDR1 is PRHDT and CDR2 is FYEKMQ (reference sequence). The J segment lost 3 bases and the V segment lost 4 bases, leaving 9 bases of the junction unmatched. The CDR3 covers 15 residues. The CDR3 sequence is CASSYRQGYGYEQYF. The DNA for the CDR3 is TGTGCCAGCAGCTACCGACAGGGTTACGGCTACGAGCAGTACTTC.

The chain is built from TRBV28 and TRBJ2-4; D unresolved. Germline-derived CDR1 and CDR2 are MDHEN and SYDVKM. The CDR3 has 14 residues. Deletions cut 2 bases from V and 0 bases from J, with 5 bases between. CDR3 loop: CASSLQAAKNIQYF. As DNA, the CDR3 is TGTGCCAGCAGTTTACAGGCAGCCAAAAACATTCAGTACTTC.

The CDR3 loop reads CAISGTGDTEAFF. CDR3 nucleotide sequence: TGTGCCATCAGTGGGACAGGGGACACTGAAGCTTTCTTT. The chain uses TRBV10-3 and TRBJ1-1; the match to TRBD1 covers 9 bases. The V segment lost 4 bases and the J segment 3 bases; nucleotides outside the gene matches: 0. From germline, CDR1 is ENHRY and CDR2 SYGVKD. The CDR3 consists of 13 residues.

The CDR3 DNA follows: TGTGCCAGCTCACCAGAGTCCCGCGGGGCGGGAGCCGGGGAGCTGTTTTTT. Protein product: CASSPESRGAGAGELFF. The chain recombines TRBV18 with TRBJ2-2; 7 bases are shared with TRBD2. Germline V CDR1 and CDR2: KGHSH, LQKENI. The V segment lost 2 bases and the J segment 6 bases; nucleotides outside the gene matches: 12. CDR3 length: 17 residues.

The genes are TRBV14 and TRBJ1-6; a weak D match, TRBD1 (5 bases). The V end lost 4 bases, the J end lost 3 bases, and 13 bases lay between the germline ends. The CDR3 spans 16 residues. CDR1 and CDR2 (germline): SGHDN, FVKESK. CDR3 loop: CASSLGHRVYNSPLHF. The CDR3 region has the DNA TGTGCCAGCAGCCTCGGACACAGAGTCTATAATTCACCCCTCCACTTT.